The following is a TCR beta chain sequence with its context. The antigen remains undetermined. This record belongs to a study of CD8 T cells in Susac syndrome. The wider study: Treatment status at blood draw for the Susac syndrome patients was therapy-naive, corticosteroids, or intravenous immunoglobulin alone.

The CDR3 is 14 residues long. V was clipped by 0 bases and J by 0 bases, with 8 bases between them. Germline-derived CDR1 and CDR2 are DFQATT and SNEGSKA (reference sequence). Random hexamers were used to reverse transcribe the RNA input (about 0.45 to 1 ug). TCRdb reprocessed the immunoSEQ multiplex PCR reads with MiXCR, giving one entry per CDR3 protein. The sample yields approximately 150,000 distinct CDR3 sequences, approximately 94% seen once. Notes on the study in general: In Susac patients, clonal expansion was not detected in CD4+ cells. Regarding the TCR sequencing and HLA analysis, the study admitted that a relatively small number of individuals were involved.

This clonotype was sampled from a human donor with Susac syndrome. The sample consisted of CD4+ T cells from PBMCs. The rearrangement joins TRBV20-1 to TRBJ1-1, with D possibly being TRBD1 (5 bases). The CDR3 is CSARDRGVNTEAFF. In DNA form, the CDR3 reads TGCAGTGCTAGAGATCGAGGGGTGAACACTGAAGCTTTCTTT.